One and the same sample provided the 29 T cell receptor beta chains below, sequenced in a study of T cell changes during pregnancy in multiple sclerosis (dated by TCRdb to between 2019 and 2020). Receptor libraries were prepared by the immunoSEQ multiplex PCR assay. Held by TCRdb, this immuneACCESS table contains in-frame sequences only and omits some clones. Under half of the omission traces to an unresolved V gene where checked; the cause of the rest is unknown. Recorded for this sample are nearly 110,000 clones; approximately 90% of them occurred a single time. The ten largest account for roughly 1.5% of the sample. The source was peripheral blood, collected after pregnancy. These receptors all stem from a female donor with multiple sclerosis, enrolled in a pregnancy study.

The chain has TRBV5-5 and TRBJ2-5, with TRBD1 as a possible D gene (6 bases). The CDR3 loop spans 15 amino acids. In germline, CDR1 is SGHKS, CDR2 YYEKEE (reference sequence). Trimming removed 1 base at V and 2 bases at J, with 12 bases between. In nucleotides, the CDR3 is TGTGCCAGCAGCTTGAAACAGGGATTTCAAGAGACCCAGTACTTC. Translated, it gives CASSLKQGFQETQYF.

This chain uses TRBV27 with TRBJ2-2; TRBD1 aligns across 10 bases. The CDR3 is 15 residues long. V shed 8 bases and J 4 bases; nucleotides not matched to a gene: 7. Per germline, CDR1 MNHEY and CDR2 SMNVEV (reference sequence). CDR3 sequence (DNA): TGTGCCAGCTGTCCCGGGACAGGGGTCACCGGGGAGCTGTTTTTT. This sequence encodes CASCPGTGVTGELFF.

The chain employs TRBV5-6 and TRBJ2-5, with D perhaps TRBD2 (6 bases). The end of the DNA fits TRBJ2-7 better, so the J call may be wrong. CDR3 length: 15 amino acids. The germline CDR1 and CDR2 sequences are SGHDT and YYEEEE. In nucleotides, the CDR3 is TGTGCCAGCATCACCTGGGGGGTGAGCTCCTACGAGCAGTACTTC. Its protein is CASITWGVSSYEQYF.

V and J are TRBV7-2 and TRBJ1-1; 7 positions agree with TRBD1. Germline CDR1 and CDR2: SGHTA and FQGNSA. This CDR3 comprises 11 residues. The V segment lost 3 bases and the J segment 10 bases; nucleotides outside the gene matches: 2. This chain's CDR3 is CASSFDRAAFF. The CDR3 nucleotides are TGTGCCAGCAGCTTTGACAGGGCAGCTTTCTTT.

V is TRBV30 and J is TRBJ1-1, with unresolved D. Germline loops: CDR1 GTSNPN, CDR2 SVGIG (reference sequence). CDR3 size: 12 residues. Trimming left V 4 bases short and J 4 bases short, with 10 bases between. CDR3 amino acids: CAWIKGGTEAFF. CDR3 coding DNA: TGTGCCTGGATTAAAGGAGGCACTGAAGCTTTCTTT.

J is TRBJ2-7 and V is TRBV5-6, with 8 bases identical to TRBD1. V shed 5 bases, J shed 4 bases, and the junction held 8 bases outside the gene matches. Germline values: CDR1 SGHDT, CDR2 YYEEEE. CDR3 length equals 14 residues. The CDR3 nucleotides are TGTGCCAGCAGAGGAGCAGGGGGCAGTTACGAGCAGTACTTC. Translation: CASRGAGGSYEQYF.

The CDR3 DNA is TGTGCCAGCAGTGAAGAGGGGGCGGCGAACACCGGGGAGCTGTTTTTT. It yields the protein CASSEEGAANTGELFF. This chain uses TRBV2 with TRBJ2-2; 7 bases are a match to TRBD1. Germline V lookup: CDR1 SNHLY, CDR2 FYNNEI. V was pared by 1 base and J by 0 bases, with 2 bases of the junction left unmatched. The CDR3 is 16 residues long.

V and J are TRBV11-2 and TRBJ2-5; 8 positions agree with TRBD1. With V trimmed by 1 base and J by 2 bases, 3 bases remained unmatched. In germline, CDR1 is SGHAT, CDR2 FQNNGV. The CDR3 has 15 residues. CDR3 region: CASSLVTGGQETQYF. For the CDR3, the DNA is TGTGCCAGCAGCTTAGTCACAGGGGGACAAGAGACCCAGTACTTC.

The chain links TRBV29-1 to TRBJ2-2, with 10 bases aligning to TRBD2. The germline V gene has CDR1 SQVTM and CDR2 ANQGSEA. The CDR3 totals 15 residues. V dropped 5 bases and J dropped 5; count of bases not matched to a gene: 8. CDR3 protein: CSVTAGGPETGELFF. The CDR3, as DNA: TGCAGCGTTACAGCGGGAGGGCCAGAAACCGGGGAGCTGTTTTTT.

The chain uses TRBV30 and TRBJ1-1; TRBD1 might be the D (6 bases). The CDR3 is made up of 13 amino acids. Germline V gene lookup returns CDR1 GTSNPN and CDR2 SVGIG (reference sequence). Trimming removed 0 bases from V and 6 bases from J, with 11 bases in between. CDR3: CAWSVGGGPEAFF. The CDR3 DNA reads TGTGCCTGGAGTGTAGGGGGGGGGCCTGAAGCTTTCTTT.

The V gene is TRBV4-1, the J gene TRBJ2-3; 11 positions match TRBD1. Germline lookup yields CDR1 MGHRA and CDR2 YSYEKL. The CDR3 extends over 15 amino acids. With V trimmed by 4 bases and J by 5 bases, 5 bases remained unmatched. CDR3 in DNA: TGCGCCAGCAGCCCCGGACAGGGGGCCATAGATACGCAGTATTTT. Translated, it gives CASSPGQGAIDTQYF.

This clone was recorded only once. The rearrangement uses TRBV10-3 and TRBJ1-2; 8 bases match TRBD1. CDR1 is ENHRY and CDR2 is SYGVKD in the germline V gene. The CDR3 loop spans 14 amino acids. V dropped 2 bases and J dropped 6; count of bases not matched to a gene: 5. The CDR3 DNA sequence: TGTGCCATCAGTGAGGGGGGACAGGCCGATGGCTACACCTTC. Its protein is CAISEGGQADGYTF.

This sequence joins TRBV15 and TRBJ1-1; unclear D gene. CDR3 length equals 13 residues. Germline V gives CDR1 LNHNV, CDR2 YYDKDF (reference sequence). The V gene lost 5 bases and the J gene lost 1 base, with 8 bases spanning the gap. The CDR3 loop reads CATSVSRNTEAFF. The CDR3 DNA is TGTGCCACCAGCGTGAGTAGGAACACTGAAGCTTTCTTT.

This chain joins TRBV30 and TRBJ2-5; possible D gene TRBD2, 7 bases. V shed 5 bases and J shed 2 bases, with 15 bases lying between them. Germline values: CDR1 GTSNPN, CDR2 SVGIG (reference sequence). The CDR3 extends over 14 amino acids. The CDR3 DNA reads as TGTGCCTGGGAGGAGGGGGGGTCGCAAGAGACCCAGTACTTC. Amino acids: CAWEEGGSQETQYF.

The chain couples TRBV30 to TRBJ2-3; TRBD1 agrees at 7 bases. V lost 1 base and J lost 1; bases outside the gene matches: 5. The V gene's germline CDR1 is GTSNPN and CDR2 SVGIG (reference sequence). There are 15 residues in the CDR3. The CDR3, as DNA: TGTGCCTGGAGTGAGTTAGGGGGCGGCACAGATACGCAGTATTTT. This encodes CAWSELGGGTDTQYF.

The chain couples TRBV10-3 to TRBJ1-6; D gene ambiguous. CDR3 length: 13 amino acids. Trimming took off 6 bases at V and 8 bases at J, with 11 bases between the two ends. CDR1 ENHRY and CDR2 SYGVKD come from the germline V gene. The CDR3 protein is CAISSGWDSPLHF. Here the CDR3 DNA reads TGTGCCATCAGCTCAGGTTGGGATTCACCCCTCCACTTT.

This CDR3 is CTSSESQETQYF. The CDR3 nucleotides are TGCACCAGCAGTGAGTCCCAAGAGACCCAGTACTTC. The V and J genes are TRBV1 and TRBJ2-5; the table names TRBD2, a call not compared with the DNA. TRBV1 is assigned pseudogene status. The CDR3 sequence is 12 residues long.

The chain couples TRBV19 to TRBJ2-1, with TRBD2 matching 11 bases. Germline trimming cut 6 bases from V and 7 bases from J; bases unmatched to any gene: 5. CDR3 length: 14 amino acids. CDR1 is LNHDA and CDR2 is SQIVND in the germline V gene (reference sequence). CDR3 coding DNA: TGTGCCAGTAGCACTAGCGGGAGCTGGAATGAGCAGTTCTTC. This codes for CASSTSGSWNEQFF. Variable domain in full (rest from reference TRBV19 and TRBJ2-1): DGGITQSPKYLFRKEGQNVTLSCEQNLNHDAMYWYRQDPGQGLRLIYYSQIVNDFQKGDIAEGYSVSREKKESFPLTVTSAQKNPTAFYLCASSTSGSWNEQFFGPGTRLTVL.

The J gene is TRBJ2-5, the V gene TRBV5-6; 8 bases are a match to TRBD1. Germline CDR1 is SGHDT and CDR2 is YYEEEE. With 4 bases clipped from V and 5 bases from J, the junction kept 4 bases outside the gene matches. The CDR3 covers 13 residues. The CDR3 spells CASSTNRGETQYF. The CDR3 DNA sequence: TGTGCCAGCAGCACAAACAGGGGGGAGACCCAGTACTTC. Full variable domain (remainder filled in from reference TRBV5-6 and TRBJ2-5): DAGVTQSPTHLIKTRGQQVTLRCSPKSGHDTVSWYQQALGQGPQFIFQYYEEEERQRGNFPDRFSGHQFPNYSSELNVNALLLGDSALYLCASSTNRGETQYFGPGTRLLVL.

V usage is TRBV7-9 and J usage is TRBJ2-1; no clear D gene. Trimming stripped 1 base from V and 5 bases from J, with 12 bases between. The CDR3 runs to 15 residues. The germline CDR1 and CDR2 sequences are SEHNR and FQNEAQ (reference sequence). This CDR3 is CASSLGSGGNNEQFF. The CDR3 nucleotides are TGTGCCAGCAGCTTAGGGTCCGGCGGCAACAATGAGCAGTTCTTC.

About this clone itself: Other DNA variants within this sample encode the same CDR3. The V and J genes are TRBV2 and TRBJ1-3, with D hard to call. The CDR3 is 12 residues long. Trimming left V 3 bases short and J 4 bases short, with 4 bases between. In germline, CDR1 is SNHLY, CDR2 FYNNEI. The CDR3 DNA follows: TGTGCCAGCAGTGAGAGGGGAAACACCATATATTTT. This codes for CASSERGNTIYF.

This chain connects TRBV2 to TRBJ1-1; D is perhaps TRBD1 (5 bases). Germline assignment: CDR1 SNHLY and CDR2 FYNNEI. The V and J ends lost 7 bases and 1 base respectively, with 16 bases between them. This CDR3 contains 15 residues. The DNA for the CDR3 is TGTGCCAGCACTATGCAGGGAGGAACGAACACTGAAGCTTTCTTT. Translation: CASTMQGGTNTEAFF.

V usage is TRBV19 and J usage is TRBJ2-1, with D tentatively TRBD1 (7 bases). This CDR3 contains 17 residues. Germline assignment: CDR1 LNHDA and CDR2 SQIVND (reference sequence). V lost 3 bases and J 2 bases, leaving 17 bases between the germline ends. CDR3 in amino acids: CASSMYLRDSPYNEQFF. DNA of the CDR3: TGTGCCAGTAGTATGTATCTGCGGGACAGCCCCTACAATGAGCAGTTCTTC.

The CDR3 protein is CASSYFRGLGNSPLHF. For the CDR3, the DNA is TGTGCCAGCAGTTACTTCAGAGGGCTTGGGAATTCACCCCTCCACTTT. The chain is built from TRBV6-5 and TRBJ1-6; D unclear. Looked up from germline, CDR1 is MNHEY and CDR2 is SVGAGI. CDR3 length: 16 residues. The V end was cut by 1 base, the J end by 7 bases, with 14 bases between.

The V and J genes are TRBV19 and TRBJ2-7, with D possibly being TRBD2 (5 bases). Germline V gives CDR1 LNHDA, CDR2 SQIVND (reference sequence). This CDR3 region has 13 residues. Between the trimmed V and J ends, which lost 2 bases and 6 bases, there was a span of 11 bases. The CDR3 DNA reads as TGTGCCAGTAGTATAATGGCCGCGGGCGAGCAGTACTTC. This gives the protein CASSIMAAGEQYF.

J is TRBJ1-1 and V is TRBV30; a weak D match, TRBD1 (5 bases). This CDR3 is 12 amino acids long. CDR1 and CDR2 (germline): GTSNPN, SVGIG (reference sequence). For the CDR3, the DNA is TGTTTGGGGGGTAGGGCGAACACTGAAGCTTTCTTT. This translates into CLGGRANTEAFF.

V is TRBV28 and J is TRBJ1-2, with D unresolved. V dropped 5 bases and J dropped 0 bases, with 10 bases sitting between them. CDR3 size: 14 residues. The germline gives CDR1 MDHEN, CDR2 SYDVKM. CDR3 protein: CASSQVGSNYGYTF. CDR3 DNA: TGTGCCAGCAGTCAAGTCGGGTCTAACTATGGCTACACCTTC.

This clone appeared once. The J gene is TRBJ1-2, the V gene TRBV6-1, with 10 bases fitting TRBD1. V shed 6 bases, J shed 4 bases, and the junction held 5 bases outside the gene matches. The germline CDR1 and CDR2 sequences are MNHNS and SASEGT. This CDR3 has 14 residues. CDR3 in DNA: TGTGCCAGCAGCGCGGACAGGGGGGGCTATGGCTACACCTTC. The encoded protein is CASSADRGGYGYTF.

V usage is TRBV19 and J usage is TRBJ2-3; TRBD2 matches 11 bases. This CDR3 comprises 14 residues. Trimming removed 9 bases from V and 5 bases from J; junction bases left unmatched: 7. Looked up from germline, CDR1 is LNHDA and CDR2 is SQIVND (reference sequence). The CDR3 sequence is CASTSGSRGDTQYF. In DNA form, the CDR3 reads TGTGCCAGCACTAGCGGGAGTAGGGGAGATACGCAGTATTTT.